These 11 T cell receptor beta chains were sequenced from one sample in a study of T cell responses to AZD1222 COVID-19 vaccine. The data were produced by immunoSEQ multiplex PCR, yet TCRdb's version contains in-frame clones alone and is incomplete. The sample carries around 85,000 clones, roughly 90% recorded once. Source: peripheral blood, taken 28 days after the second AZD1222 dose. These receptors were obtained from an adult who received the AZD1222 COVID-19 vaccine.

The chain couples TRBV19 to TRBJ2-3; TRBD2 matches 9 bases. V dropped 7 bases and J dropped 6; count of bases not matched to a gene: 8. This CDR3 is built from 14 residues. Germline CDR1 is LNHDA and CDR2 is SQIVND (reference sequence). This CDR3 is CASTAGGPLDTQYF. CDR3 DNA: TGTGCCAGTACCGCGGGGGGGCCTTTGGATACGCAGTATTTT.

The chain couples TRBV27 to TRBJ1-6, with 9 bases lining up with TRBD1. The CDR3 runs to 17 residues. CDR1 and CDR2 from the germline V gene are MNHEY and SMNVEV (reference sequence). Trimming removed 3 bases from V and 4 bases from J; junction bases left unmatched: 7. The CDR3 region has the DNA TGTGCCAGCAGTTTGGACCCGACAGGGGGTTATAATTCACCCCTCCACTTT. Its protein is CASSLDPTGGYNSPLHF.

This chain links TRBV30 with TRBJ2-7, with D perhaps matching TRBD1 (5 bases). The length of the CDR3 is 12 residues. Trimming removed 2 bases from V and 1 base from J, with 6 bases in between. Germline V gene lookup returns CDR1 GTSNPN and CDR2 SVGIG (reference sequence). The CDR3 sequence is CAWSTGSYEQYF. CDR3 nucleotides: TGTGCCTGGAGTACAGGATCCTACGAGCAGTACTTC.

This chain uses TRBV9 with TRBJ2-7, with TRBD2 matching 8 bases. After removal of 0 bases from V and 4 bases from J, the junction contained 6 bases not matched to a gene. The CDR3 consists of 15 residues. Germline V gene lookup returns CDR1 SGDLS and CDR2 YYNGEE. The CDR3 loop reads CASSVAAGGSYEQYF. CDR3 bases: TGTGCCAGCAGCGTAGCGGCGGGGGGCAGTTACGAGCAGTACTTC.

CDR3 region: CASSSPGLADSSYEQYF. CDR3 in DNA: TGTGCCAGCAGCTCCCCGGGACTAGCGGATAGCTCCTACGAGCAGTACTTC. This sequence joins TRBV5-4 and TRBJ2-7; 11 nucleotides agree with TRBD2. The germline CDR1 and CDR2 sequences are SGHNT and YYREEE (reference sequence). V shed 3 bases and J 0 bases; nucleotides not matched to a gene: 8. The CDR3 has 17 residues. The full variable domain, completed using reference TRBV5-4 and TRBJ2-7, is ETGVTQSPTHLIKTRGQQVTLRCSSQSGHNTVSWYQQALGQGPQFIFQYYREEENGRGNFPPRFSGLQFPNYSSELNVNALELDDSALYLCASSSPGLADSSYEQYFGPGTRLTVT.

This rearrangement joins TRBV19 to TRBJ1-2, with a possible D match to TRBD1 (6 bases). Germline V CDR1 and CDR2: LNHDA, SQIVND (reference sequence). Trimming cost V 6 bases and J 2 bases, with 13 bases left between them. The CDR3 contains 14 residues. The CDR3 reads CASSRQDLNYGYTF. The CDR3 coding sequence is TGTGCCAGTAGCCGACAGGATTTGAACTATGGCTACACCTTC. Variable domain in full (rest from reference TRBV19 and TRBJ1-2): DGGITQSPKYLFRKEGQNVTLSCEQNLNHDAMYWYRQDPGQGLRLIYYSQIVNDFQKGDIAEGYSVSREKKESFPLTVTSAQKNPTAFYLCASSRQDLNYGYTFGSGTRLTVV.

This chain links TRBV28 with TRBJ2-3; D not certain. V lost 8 bases, J lost 6 bases, and 3 bases lay in between. This CDR3 is 9 amino acids long. From germline, CDR1 is MDHEN and CDR2 SYDVKM. The CDR3 sequence: CASGDTQYF. The CDR3 coding sequence is TGTGCCAGCGGGGATACGCAGTATTTT.

V usage is TRBV5-1 and J usage is TRBJ2-3; D unclear. The CDR3 has 14 residues. From germline, CDR1 is SGHRS and CDR2 YFSETQ. Trimming took off 2 bases at V and 0 bases at J, with 7 bases between the two ends. The CDR3 reads CASSLPDSTDTQYF. DNA of the CDR3: TGCGCCAGCAGCTTACCGGACAGCACAGATACGCAGTATTTT.

The J gene is TRBJ1-2, the V gene TRBV5-1, with D unclear. V was shortened by 0 bases and J by 1 base, with 10 bases between the two germline ends. Per germline, CDR1 SGHRS and CDR2 YFSETQ. This CDR3 contains 15 residues. CDR3 sequence (DNA): TGCGCCAGCAGCTTGGCCGAGACAATTAACTATGGCTACACCTTC. Its protein is CASSLAETINYGYTF.

V and J are TRBV4-1 and TRBJ1-3; 8 bases match TRBD1. V shed 3 bases and J 3 bases; nucleotides not matched to a gene: 7. This CDR3 has 16 residues. Germline loops: CDR1 MGHRA, CDR2 YSYEKL. For the CDR3, the DNA is TGCGCCAGCAGCCAGGGTAGGACAGGGCGTGGAAACACCATATATTTT. Translated, it gives CASSQGRTGRGNTIYF.

V usage is TRBV7-9 and J usage is TRBJ1-3; D not certain. V lost 1 base and J 6 bases, leaving 13 bases between the germline ends. The germline CDR1 and CDR2 sequences are SEHNR and FQNEAQ (reference sequence). The CDR3 loop spans 15 amino acids. The CDR3 sequence: CASSLVAGLENTIYF. The DNA of the CDR3 is TGTGCCAGCAGCTTAGTCGCCGGCCTGGAAAACACCATATATTTT.